The subject of this entry is one TCR beta chain. One base away lies a much larger clone, so this may be a sequencing read error. The data were obtained in a study of neurological immune-mediated disorders. Via MiXCR, TCRdb re-called the 5' RACE reads, giving one row per CDR3 protein. The sample lists approximately 74,000 distinct CDR3 sequences, about 9.4% occurring once. The specimen sequenced was PBMCs. The sequence was obtained from a man aged 45-65 years in good health.

CDR3: CASSSNVVSSGTYNEQLF. The CDR3 DNA sequence: TGTGCCAGCAGTTCAAATGTTGTGTCTAGCGGTACCTACAATGAGCAGTTATTC. The chain couples TRBV28 to TRBJ2-1, with 7 bases that match TRBD2. Germline V gene data show CDR1 as MDHEN and CDR2 as SYDVKM. This CDR3 spans 18 amino acids.